A selection of T cell receptor beta chains follows, all from one sample in a study of radiotherapy plus CTLA-4 blockade in lung cancer. TCRdb's copy holds only in-frame clones and misses some; the assay was immunoSEQ multiplex PCR. The table includes 90,000 to 100,000 clones, about 86% detected once. Here the sequenced sample was peripheral blood, taken from a patient treated with radiotherapy plus ipilimumab. The receptors here all came from a human donor with non-small cell lung cancer that progressed on radiotherapy plus ipilimumab. Each CDR3 is given with its conserved first and last residue. D genes are given only for firm matches. Clone size is given for some rows only: seen once, a few or many times, or a class if the clone is expanded.

DNA: TGTGCCAGCTCACCTTCTATGGGTTCAGGGGCTGAAGCTTTCTTT; CDR3: CASSPSMGSGAEAFF; V: TRBV18; D: NA; J: TRBJ1-1; size: once
DNA: TGCAGCGTTGCTAAGCCGAGCTCCTACAATGAGCAGTTCTTC; CDR3: CSVAKPSSYNEQFF; V: TRBV29-1; D: NA; J: TRBJ2-1; size: NA
DNA: TGTGCCAGCAGCCCACGGTCCGGGCCACATGCGGAAACTTTCTTT; CDR3: CASSPRSGPHAETFF; V: TRBV21-1; D: NA; J: TRBJ1-1; size: NA
DNA: TGTGCCAGCAGCTGGGGACAGGCGAACACTGAAGCTTTCTTT; CDR3: CASSWGQANTEAFF; V: TRBV5-5; D: TRBD1; J: TRBJ1-1; size: NA
DNA: TGTGCCAGCAGCTTACGTCCCCAGGGGGATGGCTACACCTTC; CDR3: CASSLRPQGDGYTF; V: TRBV7-2; D: TRBD1; J: TRBJ1-2; size: NA
DNA: TGTGCCAGTAACTCCGGGGGCTACACCTTC; CDR3: CASNSGGYTF; V: TRBV19; D: NA; J: TRBJ1-2; size: once
DNA: TGCGCCAGCAGTTACACTAGAGGCGACGAGCAGTACTTC; CDR3: CASSYTRGDEQYF; V: TRBV10-1; D: NA; J: TRBJ2-7; size: NA
DNA: TGTGCCAGCAGTGGGACGTTTGGCTACGAGAGGGGAAACACCATATATTTT; CDR3: CASSGTFGYERGNTIYF; V: TRBV6-1; D: NA; J: TRBJ1-3; size: NA
DNA: TGCGCCAGCAGCTTGGGGCCGGGCGGCGAGCAGTACTTC; CDR3: CASSLGPGGEQYF; V: TRBV5-1; D: NA; J: TRBJ2-7; size: NA
DNA: TGCGCCAGCAGGGCTTCAGGGTGGGGGAGTGGCACAGATACGCAGTATTTT; CDR3: CASRASGWGSGTDTQYF; V: TRBV5-1; D: NA; J: TRBJ2-3; size: NA
DNA: TGCGCCAGCAGCCGGACGGGGCAGAACACTGAAGCTTTCTTT; CDR3: CASSRTGQNTEAFF; V: TRBV5-1; D: NA; J: TRBJ1-1; size: once
DNA: TGTGCCAGCAGCGTATGGACAGGGGAAGAAGCTTTCTTT; CDR3: CASSVWTGEEAFF; V: TRBV9; D: TRBD1; J: TRBJ1-1; size: NA
DNA: TGTGCCAGCTCACCTGTCCCTCGGGGGGAGACCCAGTACTTC; CDR3: CASSPVPRGETQYF; V: TRBV18; D: NA; J: TRBJ2-5; size: NA
DNA: TGTGCCACCAGCAGAGATCCGACAGGCTTTCAGCCCCAGCATTTT; CDR3: CATSRDPTGFQPQHF; V: TRBV15; D: NA; J: TRBJ1-5; size: NA
DNA: TGCGCCAGCAGCTTGGGAGCGGGAGGAACTGAGCAGTACTTC; CDR3: CASSLGAGGTEQYF; V: TRBV5-1; D: TRBD2; J: TRBJ2-7; size: NA
DNA: TGTGCCAGCAGCTTAGATAGGGAAGGAAAGACCCAGTACTTC; CDR3: CASSLDREGKTQYF; V: TRBV7-9; D: NA; J: TRBJ2-5; size: few